The 13 T cell receptor beta chains listed next were all sequenced from one sample in a study of T cells in Graves' hyperthyroidism and ophthalmopathy. Researchers took RNA transcripts and amplified the TCR beta CDR3 regions from them. The HTBI primer set was used in a first-round RT-PCR of the TCR CDR3. TCRdb used MiXCR to reprocess the multiplex PCR reads, holding one entry per CDR3 protein. The sample holds over 300,000 distinct CDR3 sequences, around 14% seen once. Sample: blood. The receptors come from a woman in her sixties with Graves' hyperthyroidism.

This clonotype was seen many times. The gene calls are TRBV28 and TRBJ1-5; 8 bases are a match to TRBD1. There are 15 residues in the CDR3. CDR1 and CDR2 (germline): MDHEN, SYDVKM. The trim removed 5 bases at V and 4 bases at J, leaving 7 bases unmatched. CDR3 amino acids: CASSPSDRGNQPQHF. In DNA form, the CDR3 reads TGTGCCAGCAGTCCAAGCGACAGGGGAAATCAGCCCCAGCATTTT.

This clonotype has a count of ten or more. This chain joins TRBV28 and TRBJ1-1, with D perhaps matching TRBD1 (5 bases). V dropped 6 bases and J dropped 3 bases, with 17 bases sitting between them. CDR3 length: 15 residues. Germline V gene sequence: CDR1 MDHEN, CDR2 SYDVKM. In nucleotides, the CDR3 is TGTGCCAGCAGCTCAGCGGGGTCGGGGGACACTGAAGCTTTCTTT. This encodes CASSSAGSGDTEAFF.

Only a few counts were recorded for this clonotype. The chain carries TRBV12-3 or TRBV12-4 and TRBJ1-1, with D tentatively TRBD1 (5 bases). This CDR3 contains 13 residues. V dropped 5 bases and J dropped 6 bases, with 13 bases sitting between them. The CDR3 is CASSKLPGAEAFF. CDR3 nucleotides: TGTGCCAGCAGTAAACTTCCGGGGGCTGAAGCTTTCTTT.

This clonotype was recorded many times. This chain links TRBV20-1 with TRBJ2-2, with a tentative D call TRBD2 (6 bases). Germline lookup yields CDR1 DFQATT and CDR2 SNEGSKA (reference sequence). This CDR3 has 14 residues. Deletions cut 1 base from V and 2 bases from J, with 8 bases between. The CDR3 spells CSARGGINTGELFF. The CDR3 bases are TGCAGTGCTAGAGGCGGGATTAACACCGGGGAGCTGTTTTTT.

V gene TRBV6-5 combines with J gene TRBJ1-4; maybe TRBD1 (5 bases). CDR3 length: 12 residues. Trimming removed 2 bases from V and 10 bases from J, with 8 bases in between. Per the germline V gene, CDR1 is MNHEY and CDR2 is SVGAGI. The CDR3 here is CASSYSGGKLFF. The DNA for the CDR3 is TGTGCCAGCAGTTACAGCGGGGGAAAACTGTTTTTT.

This clonotype appeared many times. This sequence joins TRBV11-2 and TRBJ1-1; the D gene is possibly TRBD1 (5 bases). The CDR3 runs to 14 residues. V shed 5 bases and J shed 6 bases, with 16 bases lying between them. Germline-derived CDR1 and CDR2 are SGHAT and FQNNGV. In DNA form, the CDR3 reads TGTGCCAGCAGCCCTGGGAGGGGTTGGGCTGAAGCTTTCTTT. Its translation: CASSPGRGWAEAFF.

This clonotype was seen at least ten times. For the CDR3, the DNA is TGTGCCAGCAGCCGGAGACTAGCGGGCACAGATACGCAGTATTTT. Amino acid sequence: CASSRRLAGTDTQYF. The rearrangement links TRBV7-8 to TRBJ2-3; TRBD2 matches at 9 bases. The germline V gene encodes CDR1 SGHVS and CDR2 FQNEAQ. CDR3 length equals 15 residues. V lost 5 bases and J lost 1; bases outside the gene matches: 4.

In its sample, this clonotype was seen many times. The rearrangement joins TRBV5-1 to TRBJ2-3; possible D gene TRBD2, 6 bases. The CDR3 spans 16 residues. Germline assignment: CDR1 SGHRS and CDR2 YFSETQ. V was trimmed by 2 bases and J by 4 bases, leaving 17 bases between them. The DNA of the CDR3 is TGCGCCAGCAGCTTAAGTGGGGGAGGACCTCCAGATACGCAGTATTTT. The encoded protein is CASSLSGGGPPDTQYF.

This clonotype has a count of ten or more. The chain recombines TRBV12-3 or TRBV12-4 with TRBJ2-7; 7 nucleotides align to TRBD1. The CDR3 runs to 15 residues. J gave up 2 bases and V 3 bases, and 7 bases lay outside the gene matches. CDR3 bases: TGTGCCAGCAGTTTCTGGGGACAGACGGCCTACGAGCAGTACTTC. Encoded protein: CASSFWGQTAYEQYF.

The table lists this clonotype with a few counts. This chain connects TRBV24-1 to TRBJ2-3, with D possibly being TRBD2 (5 bases). The CDR3 length is 15 residues. Trimming pared 1 base from V and 0 bases from J, leaving 7 bases between. The germline V gene encodes CDR1 KGHDR and CDR2 SFDVKD. CDR3 coding DNA: TGTGCCACCAGTGATTTTACGGGAAGCACAGATACGCAGTATTTT. It yields the protein CATSDFTGSTDTQYF.

There are many counts of this clonotype. This rearrangement joins TRBV9 to TRBJ1-5; 10 bases line up with TRBD1. In germline, CDR1 is SGDLS, CDR2 YYNGEE. Trimming cost V 2 bases and J 3 bases; bases outside gene matches: 2. The CDR3 loop spans 15 amino acids. CDR3 nucleotide sequence: TGTGCCAGCAGCGTCGGGACAGGGGACAATCAGCCCCAGCATTTT. It yields the protein CASSVGTGDNQPQHF.

The rearrangement links TRBV19 to TRBJ2-1; no firm D call. The CDR3 runs to 12 residues. Germline V gene lookup returns CDR1 LNHDA and CDR2 SQIVND (reference sequence). V lost 5 bases and J lost 7, with 9 bases in between. DNA of the CDR3: TGTGCCAGTAGTCGGGCAAAAAATGAGCAGTTCTTC. Protein product: CASSRAKNEQFF.

This clonotype was seen a few times. This chain joins TRBV18 and TRBJ1-2, with D possibly TRBD1 on 5 matching bases. Germline lookup yields CDR1 KGHSH and CDR2 LQKENI. The CDR3 runs to 15 residues. Between the trimmed V and J ends, which lost 2 bases and 0 bases, there was a span of 10 bases. The CDR3 nucleotides read TGTGCCAGCTCACCATCAACAGGATCTAACTATGGCTACACCTTC. It is translated as CASSPSTGSNYGYTF.